These 13 T cell receptor beta chains came from one sample sequenced in a study of T cell repertoires in cytomegalovirus infection. TCRdb recomputed calls from the reads with MiXCR, one row per CDR3 protein. The sample includes around 300,000 distinct CDR3 sequences, over 7.5% of them seen just once. Material for sequencing was PBMCs. Source of these receptors: a human donor in good health (CMV status not recorded). Some clones in this sample may be carry-over from other donors' samples.

This clonotype was counted at least ten times. The chain employs TRBV12-3 or TRBV12-4 and TRBJ2-1; TRBD1 agrees at 9 bases. The CDR3 consists of 15 residues. V trimming: 3 bases; J trimming: 6 bases; junction bases outside the gene matches: 6. CDR3 bases: TGTGCCAGCAGTTTCATGGGACAGGGAGGCAATGAGCAGTTCTTC. Protein product: CASSFMGQGGNEQFF.

The chain links TRBV12-3 or TRBV12-4 to TRBJ1-3; the D is unclear. CDR3 length: 12 amino acids. Trimming cost V 6 bases and J 4 bases, with 7 bases left between them. As DNA, the CDR3 is TGTGCCAGCAGGAAGGCGGGAAACACCATATATTTT. Translating gives CASRKAGNTIYF.

V is TRBV6-5 and J is TRBJ2-2, with D tentatively TRBD2 (7 bases). The CDR3 has 17 residues. The V end lost 0 bases, the J end lost 6 bases, and 17 bases lay between the germline ends. Germline CDR1 MNHEY, CDR2 SVGAGI. CDR3 in amino acids: CASSYSLGGAFAGELFF. CDR3 in DNA: TGTGCCAGCAGTTACTCCTTGGGGGGGGCCTTTGCCGGGGAGCTGTTTTTT.

In this sample, this clonotype turned up many times. This chain uses TRBV7-2 with TRBJ1-1, with TRBD1 matching 9 bases. The J segment lost 7 bases and the V segment lost 4 bases, leaving 10 bases of the junction unmatched. This CDR3 has 15 residues. Germline values: CDR1 SGHTA, CDR2 FQGNSA. CDR3 loop: CASSSRQGGKSEAFF. DNA for the CDR3: TGTGCCAGCAGCTCTAGACAGGGGGGGAAGAGTGAAGCTTTCTTT.

This clonotype came up a few times. The CDR3 loop reads CASSSDRAGYGYTF. DNA of the CDR3: TGTGCCAGCAGCTCAGACAGGGCTGGTTATGGCTACACCTTC. The chain carries TRBV7-9 and TRBJ1-2; TRBD1 agrees at 7 bases. This CDR3 region has 14 residues. Trimming at V came to 4 bases and at J to 5 bases, leaving 7 bases not matched to a gene. Germline V CDR1 and CDR2: SEHNR, FQNEAQ (reference sequence). Complete variable domain (other parts from reference TRBV7-9 and TRBJ1-2): DTGVSQNPRHKITKRGQNVTFRCDPISEHNRLYWYRQTLGQGPEFLTYFQNEAQLEKSRLLSDRFSAERPKGSFSTLEIQRTEQGDSAMYLCASSSDRAGYGYTFGSGTRLTVV.

The CDR3 DNA reads TGCAGTGCTAGAAGGTCGGAGGGGACCCAGTACTTC. This encodes CSARRSEGTQYF. The chain uses TRBV20-1 and TRBJ2-5, with D possibly matching TRBD2 (6 bases). Germline lookup yields CDR1 DFQATT and CDR2 SNEGSKA (reference sequence). The CDR3 is 12 residues long. V shed 2 bases and J shed 7 bases, with 11 bases lying between them.

The chain uses TRBV7-6 and TRBJ1-3; D unresolved. Per the germline V gene, CDR1 is SGHVS and CDR2 is FNYEAQ. The CDR3 extends over 13 amino acids. Between the trimmed V and J ends, which lost 5 bases and 2 bases, there was a span of 7 bases. The CDR3 sequence: CASSISPGNTIYF. The CDR3 coding sequence is TGTGCCAGCAGCATTAGCCCTGGAAACACCATATATTTT.

This clonotype showed up many times. J is TRBJ2-7 and V is TRBV7-8, with 14 positions matching TRBD2. The V gene end was trimmed by 5 bases and the J gene end by 4 bases; junction bases not matched to a gene: 7. The germline CDR1 and CDR2 sequences are SGHVS and FQNEAQ. This CDR3 contains 16 residues. Here the CDR3 DNA reads TGTGCCAGCAGCGCCGGGACTAGCGGGAGAAGGTACGAGCAGTACTTC. Protein product: CASSAGTSGRRYEQYF.

Comments on this clonotype: This may come from a read error, since a much larger clone is one base off. The CDR3, as DNA: TGTGCCAGCACCGGTAATAGCGAGAGAGCCAACCACGCTTACAATGAGCAGTTCTTC. This translates into CASTGNSERANHAYNEQFF. The V call is TRBV11-1, the J call TRBJ2-1; possibly TRBD2 for D (5 bases). Germline V gives CDR1 SGHAT, CDR2 FQDESV (reference sequence). There are 19 residues in the CDR3. The V and J ends lost 7 bases and 4 bases respectively, with 29 bases between them.

This clonotype was picked up a small number of times. The chain has TRBV6-1 and TRBJ2-1; the D call may be TRBD1 or TRBD2 (5 bases each). Trimming shortened V by 5 bases and J by 4 bases, and 15 bases separated the two germline ends. The CDR3 spans 15 residues. The germline CDR1 and CDR2 sequences are MNHNS and SASEGT. DNA of the CDR3: TGTGCCAGCAGTCGGCCGGGACGGACGTACAATGAGCAGTTCTTC. This codes for CASSRPGRTYNEQFF.

This clonotype turned up a few times. V and J are TRBV30 and TRBJ1-2; D may be TRBD1 (5 bases). The CDR3 is made up of 15 amino acids. V lost 3 bases to trimming and J lost 0 bases, with 14 bases between them. Germline V CDR1 and CDR2: GTSNPN, SVGIG (reference sequence). The CDR3 loop is CAWRGGDSTNYGYTF. CDR3 nucleotide sequence: TGTGCCTGGAGGGGAGGGGATAGCACTAACTATGGCTACACCTTC.

This clonotype has a count of ten or more. The chain is built from TRBV4-2 and TRBJ1-2; weak D call: TRBD1 (5 bases). The CDR3 has 13 amino acids. Trimming stripped 4 bases from V and 6 bases from J, with 12 bases between. Germline values: CDR1 LGHNA, CDR2 YNFKEQ. CDR3 residues: CASSLKEGHGYTF. The CDR3 DNA is TGTGCCAGCAGCCTTAAGGAGGGGCATGGCTACACCTTC.

This clonotype was picked up many times. CDR3 residues: CASRQGKRSVSYEQYF. CDR3 coding DNA: TGTGCCAGCAGGCAGGGGAAAAGGTCGGTCTCCTACGAGCAGTACTTC. The chain carries TRBV12-3 or TRBV12-4 and TRBJ2-7; perhaps TRBD1 as D (6 bases). The CDR3 loop spans 16 amino acids. Trimming removed 6 bases from V and 0 bases from J, with 18 bases in between.